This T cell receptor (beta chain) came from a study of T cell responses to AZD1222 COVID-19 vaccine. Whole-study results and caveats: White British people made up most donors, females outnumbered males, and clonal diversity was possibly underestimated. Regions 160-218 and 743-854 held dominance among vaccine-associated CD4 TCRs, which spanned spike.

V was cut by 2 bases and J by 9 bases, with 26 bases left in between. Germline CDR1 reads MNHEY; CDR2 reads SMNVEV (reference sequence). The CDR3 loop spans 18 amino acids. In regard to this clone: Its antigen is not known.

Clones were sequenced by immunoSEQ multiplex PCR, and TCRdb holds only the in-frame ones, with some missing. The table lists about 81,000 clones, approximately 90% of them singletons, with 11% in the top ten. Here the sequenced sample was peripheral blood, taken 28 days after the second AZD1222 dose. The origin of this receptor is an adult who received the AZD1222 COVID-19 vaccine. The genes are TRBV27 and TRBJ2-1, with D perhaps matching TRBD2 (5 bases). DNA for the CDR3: TGTGCCAGCAGTTTAGGTTGGTACGCGGGCGCACCTAGGACTGAGCAGTTCTTC. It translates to CASSLGWYAGAPRTEQFF.